These T cell receptor beta chains were read from a single sample in a study of blood T cells in healthy people across ages. TCRdb re-called the 5' RACE reads with MiXCR, one entry per CDR3 protein. The data hold roughly 800,000 distinct CDR3 sequences, with around 24% observed a single time. These data are also associated with another study on T cells of mothers and their children.

Sequenced: blood. All receptors come from a boy between 5 and 17 years old in good health. Each CDR3 is given with its conserved first and last residue. A D gene is named only where the DNA matches it firmly. The size entry is marked missing in some rows and otherwise reads once, few, many or a size class.

v_gene	abundance	d_gene	j_gene	CDR3aa	CDR3nt
TRBV5-1	NA	NA	TRBJ2-3	CASSISPSRTDTQYF	TGCGCCAGCAGTATATCGCCCTCTCGCACAGATACGCAGTATTTT
TRBV6-6	NA	TRBD1	TRBJ2-1	CASSIEGARYNEQFF	TGTGCCAGCAGCATAGAGGGGGCTAGGTACAATGAGCAGTTCTTC
TRBV7-8	NA	TRBD2	TRBJ2-3	CASSRRTSGNTDTQYF	TGTGCCAGCAGCCGACGGACTAGCGGAAACACAGATACGCAGTATTTT
TRBV2	few	NA	TRBJ2-7	CASSEGVGRDSEQYF	TGTGCCAGCAGTGAGGGGGTAGGGAGAGATTCCGAGCAGTACTTC
TRBV10-3	NA	TRBD1	TRBJ2-7	CAIRLGQGAVEQYF	TGTGCCATCAGGCTGGGACAGGGGGCCGTCGAGCAGTACTTC
TRBV27	NA	TRBD1	TRBJ1-2	CASSGQGRNYGYTF	TGTGCCAGCTCAGGACAGGGAAGAAACTATGGCTACACCTTC
TRBV7-3	few	NA	TRBJ2-7	CASSQTPTGEQYF	TGTGCCAGCAGCCAGACACCTACGGGCGAGCAGTACTTC
TRBV2	NA	NA	TRBJ2-4	CASTEPGRNIQYF	TGTGCCAGCACCGAGCCAGGGAGGAACATTCAGTACTTC
TRBV5-6	few	NA	TRBJ2-5	CASSFRASDGETQYF	TGTGCCAGCAGCTTTAGGGCTAGCGACGGAGAGACCCAGTACTTC
TRBV5-1	NA	NA	TRBJ2-1	CASSWADSLSYNEQFF	TGCGCCAGCAGCTGGGCCGACTCACTCTCCTACAATGAGCAGTTCTTC
TRBV7-9	few	NA	TRBJ1-2	CASSRPQGFGYTF	TGTGCCAGCAGCAGACCACAGGGCTTTGGCTACACCTTC
TRBV20-1	NA	NA	TRBJ2-7	CSARGQLSSSYEQYF	TGCAGTGCTAGGGGTCAGTTATCTAGCTCCTACGAGCAGTACTTC
TRBV6-1	NA	NA	TRBJ1-2	CASRTGTTGRSTNGYTF	TGTGCCAGCAGAACCGGGACTACGGGTCGATCTACTAATGGCTACACCTTC
TRBV6-5	few	NA	TRBJ1-4	CASSRDNEKLFF	TGTGCCAGCAGCAGGGATAATGAAAAACTGTTTTTT
TRBV4-2	NA	NA	TRBJ1-5	CASSQDEGRSNQPQHF	TGTGCCAGCAGCCAAGATGAAGGCCGTAGCAATCAGCCCCAGCATTTT
TRBV5-5	few	NA	TRBJ1-4	CASSLVLQGNEKLFF	TGTGCCAGCAGCTTGGTTCTACAGGGTAATGAAAAACTGTTTTTT
TRBV7-9	NA	NA	TRBJ2-1	CASSSQGQSSYNEQFF	TGTGCCAGCAGCTCACAAGGACAAAGCTCCTACAATGAGCAGTTCTTC
TRBV20-1	NA	TRBD2	TRBJ2-3	CSASGTSGLDTQYF	TGCAGTGCTAGTGGGACTAGCGGGCTGGATACGCAGTATTTT
TRBV29-1	once	TRBD1	TRBJ2-7	CSAQTGGTYEQYF	TGCAGCGCCCAGACAGGGGGCACCTACGAGCAGTACTTC
TRBV10-3	few	NA	TRBJ1-1	CAITPDRDTEAFF	TGTGCCATCACTCCAGACAGAGACACTGAAGCTTTCTTT
TRBV5-4	NA	NA	TRBJ2-1	CASSLKVGLVEQFF	TGTGCCAGCAGCTTGAAGGTAGGGCTGGTTGAGCAGTTCTTC
TRBV7-9	NA	TRBD2	TRBJ2-1	CASSPGLAGGPSSYNEQFF	TGTGCCAGCAGCCCCGGACTAGCGGGGGGTCCGAGCTCCTACAATGAGCAGTTCTTC
TRBV6-2/TRBV6-3	NA	TRBD1	TRBJ1-6	CASRTGTVNSPLHF	TGTGCCAGCAGGACCGGGACAGTAAATTCACCCCTCCACTTT
TRBV6-5	few	NA	TRBJ2-5	CASSAWGVQQETQYF	TGTGCCAGCAGCGCCTGGGGAGTCCAACAAGAGACCCAGTACTTC
TRBV20-1	NA	NA	TRBJ2-3	CSAPDTDTQYF	TGCAGTGCTCCAGACACAGATACGCAGTATTTT
TRBV7-9	few	TRBD1	TRBJ1-4	CASSSQGKGANEKLFF	TGTGCCAGCAGCTCTCAGGGGAAGGGGGCGAATGAAAAACTGTTTTTT
TRBV27	few	NA	TRBJ2-7	CASRPGTPLAEQYF	TGTGCCAGCCGGCCCGGGACCCCGTTGGCCGAGCAGTACTTC
TRBV5-1	NA	NA	TRBJ2-4	CASSLMGAVAKNIQYF	TGCGCCAGCAGCTTGATGGGGGCCGTAGCCAAAAACATTCAGTACTTC
TRBV6-5	few	NA	TRBJ2-7	CASSPAGYSYEQYF	TGTGCCAGCAGTCCCGCGGGGTACTCCTACGAGCAGTACTTC
TRBV7-9	few	NA	TRBJ2-7	CASSQRQAYEQYF	TGTGCCAGCAGCCAACGACAGGCCTACGAGCAGTACTTC
TRBV10-1	few	NA	TRBJ1-4	CASSDSDGKLFF	TGCGCCAGCAGTGACAGCGACGGGAAACTGTTTTTT
TRBV7-9	NA	NA	TRBJ2-3	CASSVIQGNTDTQYF	TGTGCCAGCAGCGTAATCCAGGGGAACACAGATACGCAGTATTTT
TRBV5-1	few	NA	TRBJ1-2	CASSLGLVANYGYTF	TGCGCCAGCAGCTTGGGATTGGTAGCTAACTATGGCTACACCTTC
TRBV7-2	NA	TRBD1	TRBJ1-2	CASSLSLGQGVSYGYTF	TGTGCCAGCAGCTTGTCTCTAGGACAGGGGGTCAGTTATGGCTACACCTTC
TRBV29-1	few	NA	TRBJ2-3	CSVHGTSGQLFTDTQYF	TGCAGCGTACACGGGACCTCAGGACAGCTATTCACAGATACGCAGTATTTT
TRBV10-2	NA	TRBD2	TRBJ2-3	CASSGGRALGLDTQYF	TGCGCCAGTTCAGGCGGGAGGGCGTTGGGATTGGATACGCAGTATTTT
TRBV11-2	NA	TRBD1	TRBJ1-1	CASSLVGTGRTEAFF	TGTGCCAGCAGCTTAGTTGGGACAGGGAGGACTGAAGCTTTCTTT
TRBV5-4	few	NA	TRBJ2-6	CASSLGKAFSGANVLTF	TGTGCCAGCAGCTTGGGAAAAGCTTTCTCTGGGGCCAACGTCCTGACTTTC
TRBV6-5	few	NA	TRBJ1-1	CASTPSGIGTFF	TGTGCCAGCACCCCCTCGGGGATTGGTACTTTCTTT
TRBV10-3	NA	TRBD1	TRBJ2-5	CAITDPGQGIQTQYF	TGTGCCATCACCGACCCCGGACAGGGAATACAGACCCAGTACTTC
TRBV6-6	NA	NA	TRBJ2-7	CASSYREDFSYEQYF	TGTGCCAGCAGTTACAGGGAGGACTTTTCCTACGAGCAGTACTTC
TRBV15	NA	TRBD1	TRBJ2-6	CATSFKLYRGGDGANVLTF	TGTGCCACCAGCTTTAAATTGTACAGGGGCGGAGATGGGGCCAACGTCCTGACTTTC
TRBV6-5	NA	TRBD1	TRBJ1-1	CASSEYRGQTEAFF	TGTGCCAGCAGTGAGTACAGGGGTCAGACTGAAGCTTTCTTT
TRBV7-3	few	TRBD1	TRBJ1-1	CASSLMGTGNTEAFF	TGTGCCAGCAGCTTAATGGGGACAGGGAACACTGAAGCTTTCTTT
TRBV28	few	NA	TRBJ1-2	CAYGELNYGYTF	TGTGCCTACGGTGAACTCAACTATGGCTACACCTTC